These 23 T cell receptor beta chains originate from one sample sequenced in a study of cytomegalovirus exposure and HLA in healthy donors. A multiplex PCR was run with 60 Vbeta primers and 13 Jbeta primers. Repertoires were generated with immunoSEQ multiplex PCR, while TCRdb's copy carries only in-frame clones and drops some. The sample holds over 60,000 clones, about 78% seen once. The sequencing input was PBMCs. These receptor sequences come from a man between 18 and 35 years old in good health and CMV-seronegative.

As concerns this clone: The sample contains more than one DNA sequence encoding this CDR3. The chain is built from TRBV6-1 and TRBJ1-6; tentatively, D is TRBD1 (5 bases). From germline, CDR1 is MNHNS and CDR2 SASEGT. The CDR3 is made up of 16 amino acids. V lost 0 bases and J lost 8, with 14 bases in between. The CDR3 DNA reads TGTGCCAGCAGTGAAGCGGCGGGGGGGGGTGATTCACCCCTCCACTTT. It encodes CASSEAAGGGDSPLHF.

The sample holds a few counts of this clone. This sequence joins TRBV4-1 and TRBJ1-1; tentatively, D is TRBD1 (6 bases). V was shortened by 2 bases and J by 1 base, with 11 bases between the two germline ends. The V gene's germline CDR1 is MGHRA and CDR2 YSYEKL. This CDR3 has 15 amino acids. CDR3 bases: TGCGCCAGCAGCCAAACGGGACACCCGAACACTGAAGCTTTCTTT. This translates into CASSQTGHPNTEAFF.

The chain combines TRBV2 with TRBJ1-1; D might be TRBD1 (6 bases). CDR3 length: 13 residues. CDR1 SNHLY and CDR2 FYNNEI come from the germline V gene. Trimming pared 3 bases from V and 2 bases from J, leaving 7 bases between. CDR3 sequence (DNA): TGTGCCAGCAGTGACAGGGGAAACACTGAAGCTTTCTTT. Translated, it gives CASSDRGNTEAFF.

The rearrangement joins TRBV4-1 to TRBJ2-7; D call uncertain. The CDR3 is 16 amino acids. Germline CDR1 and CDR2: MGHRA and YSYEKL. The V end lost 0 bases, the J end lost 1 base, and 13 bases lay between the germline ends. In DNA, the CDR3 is TGCGCCAGCAGCCAAGAATTCCCGGGTGGGTCCTACGAGCAGTACTTC. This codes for CASSQEFPGGSYEQYF.

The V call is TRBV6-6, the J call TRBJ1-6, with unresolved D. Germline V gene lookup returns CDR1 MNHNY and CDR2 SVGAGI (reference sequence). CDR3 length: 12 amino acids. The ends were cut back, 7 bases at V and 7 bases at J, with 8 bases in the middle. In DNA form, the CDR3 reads TGTGCCAGCACACTCCTCAATTCACCCCTCCACTTT. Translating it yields CASTLLNSPLHF.

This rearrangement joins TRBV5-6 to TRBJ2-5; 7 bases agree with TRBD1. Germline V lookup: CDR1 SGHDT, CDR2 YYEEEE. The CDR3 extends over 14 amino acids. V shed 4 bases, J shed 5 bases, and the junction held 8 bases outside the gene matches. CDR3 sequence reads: CASSRQGPGETQYF. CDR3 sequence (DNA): TGTGCCAGCAGCCGACAGGGCCCAGGGGAGACCCAGTACTTC.

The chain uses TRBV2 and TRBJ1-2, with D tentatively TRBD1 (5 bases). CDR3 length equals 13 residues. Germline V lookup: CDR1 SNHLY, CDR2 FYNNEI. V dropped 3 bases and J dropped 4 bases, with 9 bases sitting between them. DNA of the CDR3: TGTGCCAGCAGTGACAGGGCTTCCTATGGCTACACCTTC. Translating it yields CASSDRASYGYTF.

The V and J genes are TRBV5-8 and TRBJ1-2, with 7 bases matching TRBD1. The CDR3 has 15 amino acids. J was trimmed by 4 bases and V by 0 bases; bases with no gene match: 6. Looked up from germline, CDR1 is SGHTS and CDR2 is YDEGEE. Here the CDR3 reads CASSLGQGLFYGYTF. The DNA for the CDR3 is TGTGCCAGCAGCTTGGGACAGGGACTTTTCTATGGCTACACCTTC.

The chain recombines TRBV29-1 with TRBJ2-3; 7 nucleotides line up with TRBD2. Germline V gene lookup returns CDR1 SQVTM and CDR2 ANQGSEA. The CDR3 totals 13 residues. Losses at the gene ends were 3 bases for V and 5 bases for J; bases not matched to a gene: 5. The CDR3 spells CSVDRGVIDTQYF. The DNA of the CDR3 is TGCAGCGTTGATCGGGGGGTTATAGATACGCAGTATTTT.

This CDR3 is CASSLRTDGTGELFF. Written as DNA, the CDR3 is TGTGCCAGCAGCTTAAGGACAGACGGGACCGGGGAGCTGTTTTTT. The genes are TRBV5-4 and TRBJ2-2; D may be TRBD1 (6 bases). CDR1 is SGHNT, CDR2 YYREEE, per germline (reference sequence). This CDR3 comprises 15 residues. Trimming removed 2 bases from V and 5 bases from J, with 13 bases in between.

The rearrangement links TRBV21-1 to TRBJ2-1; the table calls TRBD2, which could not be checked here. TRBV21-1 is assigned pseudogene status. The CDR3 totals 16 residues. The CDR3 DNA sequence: TGTGCCAGCAGCAAAGGGGAGTGGGGGGGTTCTAATGAGCAGTTCTTC. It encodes CASSKGEWGGSNEQFF.

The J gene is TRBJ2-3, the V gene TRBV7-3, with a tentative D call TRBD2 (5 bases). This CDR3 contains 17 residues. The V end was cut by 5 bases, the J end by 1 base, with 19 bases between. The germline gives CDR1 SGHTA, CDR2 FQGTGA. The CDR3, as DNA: TGTGCCAGCAGCCCCGTGAGAGGGATGGGTGGCACAGATACGCAGTATTTT. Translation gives CASSPVRGMGGTDTQYF. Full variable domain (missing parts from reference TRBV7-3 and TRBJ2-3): GAGVSQTPSNKVTEKGKYVELRCDPISGHTALYWYRQSLGQGPEFLIYFQGTGAADDSGLPNDRFFAVRPEGSVSTLKIQRTERGDSAVYLCASSPVRGMGGTDTQYFGPGTRLTVL.

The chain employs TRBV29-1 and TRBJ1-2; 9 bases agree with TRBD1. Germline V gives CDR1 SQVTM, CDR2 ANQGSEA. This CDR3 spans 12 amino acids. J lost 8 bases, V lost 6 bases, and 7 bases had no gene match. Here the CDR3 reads CSVRGQGDGYTF. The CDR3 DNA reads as TGCAGCGTGAGGGGACAGGGAGACGGCTACACCTTC.

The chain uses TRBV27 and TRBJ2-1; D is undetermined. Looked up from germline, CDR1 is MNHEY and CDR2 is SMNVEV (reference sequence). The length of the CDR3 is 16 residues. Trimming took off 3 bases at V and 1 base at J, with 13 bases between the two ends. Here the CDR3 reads CASSFDISRSYNEQFF. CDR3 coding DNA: TGTGCCAGCAGTTTCGATATTTCGAGGTCCTACAATGAGCAGTTCTTC.

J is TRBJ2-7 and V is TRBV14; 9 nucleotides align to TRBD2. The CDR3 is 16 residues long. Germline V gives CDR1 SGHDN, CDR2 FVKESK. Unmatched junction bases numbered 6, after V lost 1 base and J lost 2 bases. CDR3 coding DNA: TGTGCCAGCAGCCAAGCCAGCGGGGGGCTACCCTACGAGCAGTACTTC. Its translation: CASSQASGGLPYEQYF.

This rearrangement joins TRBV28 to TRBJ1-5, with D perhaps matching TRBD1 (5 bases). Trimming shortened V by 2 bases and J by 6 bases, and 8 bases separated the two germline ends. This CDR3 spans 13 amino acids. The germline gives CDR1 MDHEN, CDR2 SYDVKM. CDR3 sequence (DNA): TGTGCCAGCAGTTTAGGGCAGGGTCAGCCCCAGCATTTT. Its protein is CASSLGQGQPQHF.

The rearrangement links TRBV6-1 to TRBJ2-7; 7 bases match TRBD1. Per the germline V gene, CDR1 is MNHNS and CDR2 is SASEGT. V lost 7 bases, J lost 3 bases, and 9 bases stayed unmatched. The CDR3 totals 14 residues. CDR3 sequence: CASKGQLSIYEQYF. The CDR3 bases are TGTGCCAGCAAGGGACAGCTCTCAATCTACGAGCAGTACTTC.

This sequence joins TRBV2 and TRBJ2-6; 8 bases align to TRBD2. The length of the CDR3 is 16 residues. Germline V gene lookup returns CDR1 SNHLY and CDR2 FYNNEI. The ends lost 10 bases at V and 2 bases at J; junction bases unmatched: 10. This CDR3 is CATGRDPRAGANVLTF. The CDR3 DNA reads TGTGCCACCGGGAGGGACCCGAGAGCTGGGGCCAACGTCCTGACTTTC.

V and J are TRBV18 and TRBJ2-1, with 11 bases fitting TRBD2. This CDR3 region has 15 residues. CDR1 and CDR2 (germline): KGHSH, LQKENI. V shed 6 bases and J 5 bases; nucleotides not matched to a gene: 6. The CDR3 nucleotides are TGTGCCAGCTCCCACACTAGCGGGGGAGACAATGAGCAGTTCTTC. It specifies CASSHTSGGDNEQFF.

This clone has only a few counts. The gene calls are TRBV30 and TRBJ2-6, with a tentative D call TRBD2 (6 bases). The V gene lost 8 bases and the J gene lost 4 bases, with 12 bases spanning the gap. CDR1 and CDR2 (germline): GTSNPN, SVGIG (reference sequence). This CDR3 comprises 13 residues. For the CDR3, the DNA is TGTGCCGGCGGGACGACCGGGGCCAACGTCCTGACTTTC. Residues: CAGGTTGANVLTF.

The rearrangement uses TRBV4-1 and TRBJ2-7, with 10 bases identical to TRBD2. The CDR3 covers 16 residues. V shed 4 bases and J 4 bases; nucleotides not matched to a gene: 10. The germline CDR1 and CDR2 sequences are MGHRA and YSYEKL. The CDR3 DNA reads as TGCGCCAGCAGCCGTGGTGATGGTAGCGGGGGGTACGAGCAGTACTTC. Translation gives CASSRGDGSGGYEQYF.

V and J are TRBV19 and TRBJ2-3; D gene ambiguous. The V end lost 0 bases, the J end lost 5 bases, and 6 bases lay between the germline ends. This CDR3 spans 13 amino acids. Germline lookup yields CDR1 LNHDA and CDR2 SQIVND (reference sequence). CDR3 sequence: CASSIEARDTQYF. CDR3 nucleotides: TGTGCCAGTAGTATAGAGGCTAGAGATACGCAGTATTTT.

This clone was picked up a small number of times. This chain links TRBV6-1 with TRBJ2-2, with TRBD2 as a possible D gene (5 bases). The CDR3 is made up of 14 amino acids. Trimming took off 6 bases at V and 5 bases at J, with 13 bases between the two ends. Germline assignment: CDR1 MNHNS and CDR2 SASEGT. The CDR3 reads CASSLIRGTGELFF. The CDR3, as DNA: TGTGCCAGCAGCCTTATTCGGGGTACCGGGGAGCTGTTTTTT.